One and the same sample provided the 16 T cell receptor beta chains below, sequenced in a study of shared clonotypes between healthy human individuals. Sequencing was performed with immunoSEQ multiplex PCR; in TCRdb, only in-frame clones are kept and a portion is missing. The table includes about 980,000 clones, more than 75% detected once. Source material: memory CD4+ T cells sorted from blood. Regarding subset: CD45RA-negative fraction. The receptors were sampled from a young man in good health.

The rearrangement links TRBV30 to TRBJ2-3, with D possibly being TRBD2 (5 bases). The CDR3 is made up of 17 amino acids. The ends were cut back, 6 bases at V and 0 bases at J, with 22 bases in the middle. Germline V gives CDR1 GTSNPN, CDR2 SVGIG (reference sequence). The CDR3 region is CACSLYSSGYSTDTQYF. The CDR3 DNA reads as TGTGCCTGTAGCCTTTACAGCAGCGGTTATAGCACAGATACGCAGTATTTT.

This clone appeared many times. The J gene is TRBJ1-6, the V gene TRBV30; D unresolved. With 2 bases removed from V and 4 bases from J, the gap between germline ends came to 0 bases. The germline V gene has CDR1 GTSNPN and CDR2 SVGIG (reference sequence). This CDR3 has 11 amino acids. CDR3 DNA sequence: TGTGCCTGGAGTTATAATTCACCCCTCCACTTT. Amino acid sequence: CAWSYNSPLHF.

The V gene is TRBV5-1, the J gene TRBJ2-5, with D possibly matching TRBD1 (5 bases). The CDR3 is made up of 14 amino acids. V was shortened by 4 bases and J by 3 bases, with 13 bases between the two germline ends. The V gene's germline CDR1 is SGHRS and CDR2 YFSETQ. The CDR3 reads CASSRTNPKETQYF. The CDR3 coding sequence is TGCGCCAGCAGCCGGACAAACCCAAAAGAGACCCAGTACTTC.

CDR3 protein: CASSESGGTDTQYF. The CDR3 nucleotides are TGCGCCAGCAGTGAGTCGGGGGGCACAGATACGCAGTATTTT. The V and J genes are TRBV10-1 and TRBJ2-3; D might be TRBD1 or TRBD2, each matching 5 bases. V lost 0 bases and J lost 1, with 5 bases in between. CDR1 and CDR2 (germline): WNHNN, SYGVQD (reference sequence). The length of the CDR3 is 14 residues.

The chain uses TRBV7-9 and TRBJ2-2, with TRBD2 matching 14 bases. The germline V gene encodes CDR1 SEHNR and CDR2 FQNEAQ (reference sequence). With 7 bases clipped from V and 4 bases from J, the junction kept 5 bases outside the gene matches. There are 16 residues in the CDR3. The CDR3 DNA is TGTGCCAGCAACAAGGGGACTAGCGGGGGCACCGGGGAGCTGTTTTTT. It encodes CASNKGTSGGTGELFF.

Points on this clone: This likely came from a read error, as a far larger clone is one base away. Other DNA sequences of this sample code for an identical CDR3. The rearrangement links TRBV7-8 to TRBJ1-1; D is possibly TRBD1 (5 bases). The CDR3 sequence is 13 residues long. The germline V and J ends were trimmed by 3 bases and 4 bases, with 9 bases remaining between them. CDR1 SGHVS and CDR2 FQNEAQ come from the germline V gene. CDR3 protein: CASSLGEGTEAFF. Written as DNA, the CDR3 is TGTGCCAGCAGCTTGGGGGAGGGCACTGAAGCTTTCTTT.

V is TRBV7-2 and J is TRBJ2-1; unclear D gene. This CDR3 contains 17 residues. The germline gives CDR1 SGHTA, CDR2 FQGNSA. The V end was cut by 2 bases, the J end by 0 bases, with 14 bases between. In DNA, the CDR3 is TGTGCCAGCAGCTTAAGGGTGACAACGAGCTCCTACAATGAGCAGTTCTTC. Residues: CASSLRVTTSSYNEQFF.

The chain joins TRBV4-1 to TRBJ1-3, with D perhaps TRBD1 (5 bases). The germline V gene has CDR1 MGHRA and CDR2 YSYEKL. The CDR3 runs 16 residues. The germline V and J ends were trimmed by 0 bases and 2 bases, with 11 bases remaining between them. CDR3 coding DNA: TGCGCCAGCAGCCAAGATACGGGGGGAACTGGAAACACCATATATTTT. Its protein product is CASSQDTGGTGNTIYF.

In the case of this clone: This same CDR3 is encoded by further DNA sequences in the sample. The V call is TRBV27, the J call TRBJ2-7; D is ambiguous. Germline V gives CDR1 MNHEY, CDR2 SMNVEV (reference sequence). CDR3 length: 13 amino acids. V gave up 6 bases and J gave up 4 bases, with 13 bases separating them. The CDR3 DNA reads as TGTGCCAGCAGGAGGACCGTAGGGTACGAGCAGTACTTC. This sequence encodes CASRRTVGYEQYF.

The chain carries TRBV11-2 and TRBJ1-2; D might be TRBD1 (5 bases). Germline assignment: CDR1 SGHAT and CDR2 FQNNGV. Trimming cost V 1 base and J 1 base, with 10 bases left between them. The CDR3 consists of 15 residues. The CDR3 here is CASSLGGLDNYGYTF. CDR3 coding DNA: TGTGCCAGCAGCTTAGGGGGCCTGGATAACTATGGCTACACCTTC. Based on the CDR3 plus reference TRBV11-2 and TRBJ1-2, the full variable domain is EAGVAQSPRYKIIEKRQSVAFWCNPISGHATLYWYQQILGQGPKLLIQFQNNGVVDDSQLPKDRFSAERLKGVDSTLKIQPAKLEDSAVYLCASSLGGLDNYGYTFGSGTRLTVV.

The rearrangement links TRBV7-2 to TRBJ1-3, with 9 nucleotides matching TRBD1. V was clipped by 5 bases and J by 4 bases; unmatched bases: 0. The germline CDR1 and CDR2 sequences are SGHTA and FQGNSA. The CDR3 has 13 residues. The CDR3 DNA follows: TGTGCCAGCAGCGGACAGGGGGGAAACACCATATATTTT. It codes for CASSGQGGNTIYF.

This rearrangement joins TRBV9 to TRBJ2-7; 8 bases fit TRBD2. Losses at the gene ends were 4 bases for V and 2 bases for J; bases not matched to a gene: 20. The CDR3 sequence is 19 residues long. Germline CDR1 and CDR2: SGDLS and YYNGEE. The CDR3 DNA reads as TGTGCCAGCAGCACCGAAGGTAATAGCGGGAAACCATTCGCCTACGAGCAGTACTTC. Translating gives CASSTEGNSGKPFAYEQYF. The variable domain in full, completed from reference TRBV9 and TRBJ2-7, reads DSGVTQTPKHLITATGQRVTLRCSPRSGDLSVYWYQQSLDQGLQFLIQYYNGEERAKGNILERFSAQQFPDLHSELNLSSLELGDSALYFCASSTEGNSGKPFAYEQYFGPGTRLTVT.

The chain links TRBV5-6 to TRBJ2-1; D may be TRBD1 or TRBD2 (5 bases each). The germline gives CDR1 SGHDT, CDR2 YYEEEE. V was trimmed by 3 bases and J by 5 bases, leaving 12 bases between them. The CDR3 extends over 14 amino acids. The CDR3 sequence is CASSWGIIDNEQFF. CDR3 nucleotide sequence: TGTGCCAGCAGCTGGGGGATAATTGACAATGAGCAGTTCTTC.

This chain links TRBV2 with TRBJ2-3; D is undetermined. Germline loops: CDR1 SNHLY, CDR2 FYNNEI. The ends were cut back, 5 bases at V and 0 bases at J, with 12 bases in the middle. The CDR3 loop spans 15 amino acids. The CDR3 nucleotides read TGTGCCAGCAGTTTAGGGCTACCTAGCACAGATACGCAGTATTTT. Protein: CASSLGLPSTDTQYF. Drawing the rest from reference TRBV2 and TRBJ2-3, the complete variable domain is EPEVTQTPSHQVTQMGQEVILRCVPISNHLYFYWYRQILGQKVEFLVSFYNNEISEKSEIFDDQFSVERPDGSNFTLKIRSTKLEDSAMYFCASSLGLPSTDTQYFGPGTRLTVL.

This rearrangement joins TRBV19 to TRBJ2-2; TRBD2 is a possible D gene (5 bases). The germline gives CDR1 LNHDA, CDR2 SQIVND (reference sequence). The V gene lost 5 bases and the J gene lost 1 base, with 11 bases spanning the gap. The CDR3 runs 15 residues. The CDR3 protein is CASSFGRENTGELFF. The CDR3 DNA reads as TGTGCCAGTAGTTTTGGACGGGAGAACACCGGGGAGCTGTTTTTT.

This chain links TRBV5-6 with TRBJ2-5; TRBD2 aligns across 8 bases. The CDR3 contains 16 residues. V trimming: 1 base; J trimming: 2 bases; junction bases outside the gene matches: 7. Germline values: CDR1 SGHDT, CDR2 YYEEEE. The CDR3 spells CASSLLRGARQETQYF. In DNA form, the CDR3 reads TGTGCCAGCAGCTTGTTGCGGGGGGCCCGACAAGAGACCCAGTACTTC. The complete variable domain, with remaining parts taken from reference TRBV5-6 and TRBJ2-5, reads DAGVTQSPTHLIKTRGQQVTLRCSPKSGHDTVSWYQQALGQGPQFIFQYYEEEERQRGNFPDRFSGHQFPNYSSELNVNALLLGDSALYLCASSLLRGARQETQYFGPGTRLLVL.